These 24 T cell receptor beta chains came from one sample sequenced in a study of response to subunit inactivated influenza vaccine. TCRdb reanalysed the RT-PCR reads using MiXCR and keeps one entry per CDR3 protein. The data contain some 570,000 distinct CDR3 sequences, around 11% of them singletons. The same data also contributed to another study, on T cells expressing NK-cell markers. That publication notes: Generation of TCR beta cDNA was performed by 5'RACE template switching incorporating UMIs.

The sample here was PBMCs from blood, taken on the day of vaccination. The receptors originated from a man aged 50 or older who received an inactivated influenza vaccine.

V usage is TRBV5-1 and J usage is TRBJ2-7; D remains ambiguous. The V gene's germline CDR1 is SGHRS and CDR2 YFSETQ. The CDR3 contains 15 residues. V lost 4 bases, J lost 5 bases, and 19 bases lay in between. The CDR3 nucleotides are TGCGCCAGCAGCCCGACCTCCTATCCGGCCGACGAGCAGTACTTC. Translated: CASSPTSYPADEQYF.

Only a few counts were recorded for this clonotype. The CDR3 region has the DNA TGCGCCAGCCGATCACAGGGGACTAGCACAGATACGCAGTATTTT. It specifies CASRSQGTSTDTQYF. The chain combines TRBV5-1 with TRBJ2-3, with D tentatively TRBD1 (7 bases). Per germline, CDR1 SGHRS and CDR2 YFSETQ. Trimming shortened V by 7 bases and J by 0 bases, and 15 bases separated the two germline ends. CDR3 length: 15 amino acids.

This clonotype was observed a handful of times. This chain uses TRBV24-1 with TRBJ2-1; 8 nucleotides match TRBD2. Losses at the gene ends were 3 bases for V and 9 bases for J; bases not matched to a gene: 21. The CDR3 is made up of 19 amino acids. In germline, CDR1 is KGHDR, CDR2 SFDVKD. CDR3 coding DNA: TGTGCCACCAGTGATCCTTCAGCGACCCGGGAGGGCCAGGATGGTGAGCAGTTCTTC. Translation: CATSDPSATREGQDGEQFF.

This clonotype was seen a handful of times. The CDR3 nucleotides read TGTGCCAGCAGCCAAGTTCTAGCGGGAGGGTCGTACAATGAGCAGTTCTTC. It specifies CASSQVLAGGSYNEQFF. The chain carries TRBV3-1 and TRBJ2-1; 12 bases line up with TRBD2. The CDR3 totals 17 residues. With V trimmed by 1 base and J by 4 bases, 5 bases remained unmatched. Germline CDR1 is LGHDT and CDR2 is YNNKEL (reference sequence).

The rearrangement uses TRBV4-3 and TRBJ2-1, with 11 bases matching TRBD2. Per the germline V gene, CDR1 is LGHNA and CDR2 is YSLEER. CDR3 length: 18 residues. Trimming took 6 bases from V and 3 from J; bases not matched to a gene: 13. In DNA, the CDR3 is TGCGCCAGCAGTCGCGGTGGGCTAGCGGGGGGTTTCTACAATGAGCAGTTCTTC. Protein product: CASSRGGLAGGFYNEQFF.

This clonotype has just a few counts. The chain carries TRBV10-3 and TRBJ2-7; perhaps TRBD1 as D (5 bases). Trimming took off 7 bases at V and 3 bases at J, with 13 bases between the two ends. The CDR3 is 13 amino acids. The germline gives CDR1 ENHRY, CDR2 SYGVKD. CDR3 residues: CAIKGALDYEQYF. The CDR3 DNA reads as TGTGCCATCAAAGGGGCGTTGGACTACGAGCAGTACTTC.

The chain links TRBV5-1 to TRBJ1-3; the D is unclear. Germline V lookup: CDR1 SGHRS, CDR2 YFSETQ. This CDR3 region has 14 residues. Between the trimmed V and J ends, which lost 4 bases and 3 bases, there was a span of 11 bases. The CDR3 coding sequence is TGCGCCAGCAGCCCCACACTTATTGGAAACACCATATATTTT. Translating gives CASSPTLIGNTIYF.

This clonotype has at least ten counts. The V call is TRBV12-3 or TRBV12-4, the J call TRBJ2-1; TRBD2 agrees at 7 bases. J was trimmed by 5 bases and V by 5 bases; bases with no gene match: 12. The CDR3 sequence is 16 residues long. This CDR3 reads CASSLSSGGVNNEQFF. The DNA for the CDR3 is TGTGCCAGCAGTCTATCGTCGGGGGGTGTTAACAATGAGCAGTTCTTC.

Many counts were recorded for this clonotype. The V and J genes are TRBV5-5 and TRBJ2-1; D gene unclear. Germline CDR1 SGHKS, CDR2 YYEKEE (reference sequence). The CDR3 has 16 residues. The germline V and J ends were trimmed by 3 bases and 0 bases, with 13 bases remaining between them. This CDR3 reads CASSSGPISSYNEQFF. The CDR3 DNA follows: TGTGCCAGCAGCTCCGGACCGATAAGCTCCTACAATGAGCAGTTCTTC.

This clonotype was counted at least ten times. This chain joins TRBV19 and TRBJ1-1; the match to TRBD1 covers 8 bases. V lost 6 bases to trimming and J lost 4 bases; unmatched junction nucleotides: 7. This CDR3 is 14 amino acids long. The V gene's germline CDR1 is LNHDA and CDR2 SQIVND (reference sequence). CDR3 in DNA: TGTGCCAGTAGGCCACAGGGGGAGGCCACTGAAGCTTTCTTT. Translating it yields CASRPQGEATEAFF.

The V gene is TRBV15, the J gene TRBJ1-1; no firm D call. V lost 3 bases and J 1 base, leaving 15 bases between the germline ends. The CDR3 is 16 residues long. Germline V gene sequence: CDR1 LNHNV, CDR2 YYDKDF (reference sequence). Here the CDR3 reads CATSRIPRRKNTEAFF. CDR3 nucleotide sequence: TGTGCCACCAGCAGGATACCGAGGAGGAAGAACACTGAAGCTTTCTTT.

This clonotype was observed a handful of times. The chain joins TRBV10-3 to TRBJ1-2, with 7 nucleotides matching TRBD1. V lost 2 bases to trimming and J lost 7 bases; unmatched junction nucleotides: 10. This CDR3 comprises 15 residues. Germline CDR1 is ENHRY and CDR2 is SYGVKD. The CDR3 spells CAISETRGTAFGYTF. In DNA, the CDR3 is TGTGCCATCAGTGAGACCAGGGGGACGGCCTTTGGCTACACCTTC.

The CDR3 coding sequence is TGTGCCATCAGTGAGGACACCGATCAGCCCCAGCATTTT. This gives the protein CAISEDTDQPQHF. The chain links TRBV10-3 to TRBJ1-5; D ambiguous. The V gene lost 2 bases and the J gene lost 5 bases, with 7 bases spanning the gap. The V gene's germline CDR1 is ENHRY and CDR2 SYGVKD. This CDR3 contains 13 residues.

The CDR3 DNA reads TGTGCCAGTAGCCGGGGCAGGTTCGGCGACGAGCAGTACTTC. This codes for CASSRGRFGDEQYF. V usage is TRBV19 and J usage is TRBJ2-7; D is perhaps TRBD1 or TRBD2 (5 bases each). The CDR3 runs to 14 residues. The V gene's germline CDR1 is LNHDA and CDR2 SQIVND (reference sequence). The V end was cut by 6 bases, the J end by 5 bases, with 17 bases between.

The chain has TRBV9 and TRBJ1-2, with D hard to call. Deletions cut 0 bases from V and 3 bases from J, with 12 bases between. The CDR3 contains 15 residues. Germline assignment: CDR1 SGDLS and CDR2 YYNGEE. The chain's CDR3 is CASSVVTTSDYGYTF. Written as DNA, the CDR3 is TGTGCCAGCAGCGTAGTCACAACTTCCGACTATGGCTACACCTTC. The entire variable domain, with the rest obtained from reference TRBV9 and TRBJ1-2, is as follows: DSGVTQTPKHLITATGQRVTLRCSPRSGDLSVYWYQQSLDQGLQFLIQYYNGEERAKGNILERFSAQQFPDLHSELNLSSLELGDSALYFCASSVVTTSDYGYTFGSGTRLTVV.

The CDR3 loop reads CASSPQGPSNEKLFF. The CDR3 DNA follows: TGTGCCAGCTCACCCCAGGGGCCCTCTAATGAAAAACTGTTTTTT. The gene calls are TRBV18 and TRBJ1-4, with D possibly being TRBD1 (6 bases). Germline CDR1 reads KGHSH; CDR2 reads LQKENI. The V gene lost 3 bases and the J gene lost 3 bases, with 11 bases spanning the gap. The CDR3 loop spans 15 amino acids. Using reference TRBV18 and TRBJ1-4 for the parts outside the CDR3, the full variable domain is NAGVMQNPRHLVRRRGQEARLRCSPMKGHSHVYWYRQLPEEGLKFMVYLQKENIIDESGMPKERFSAEFPKEGPSILRIQQVVRGDSAAYFCASSPQGPSNEKLFFGSGTQLSVL.

This clonotype has at least ten counts. V gene TRBV7-9 combines with J gene TRBJ2-1; D is uncertain. V lost 5 bases and J 8 bases, leaving 7 bases between the germline ends. The CDR3 is 11 residues long. Germline V gene data show CDR1 as SEHNR and CDR2 as FQNEAQ (reference sequence). The CDR3 spells CASSPKYEQFF. In DNA, the CDR3 is TGTGCCAGCAGCCCGAAGTATGAGCAGTTCTTC.

The chain joins TRBV20-1 to TRBJ2-5; TRBD2 agrees at 13 bases. The CDR3 sequence is 17 residues long. CDR1 DFQATT and CDR2 SNEGSKA come from the germline V gene (reference sequence). The J segment lost 2 bases and the V segment lost 0 bases, leaving 6 bases of the junction unmatched. The CDR3 DNA reads TGCAGTGCTAGAGATCTCAGGGGACTAGCGGGGCAAGAGACCCAGTACTTC. This sequence encodes CSARDLRGLAGQETQYF.

This clonotype was detected many times. The chain recombines TRBV14 with TRBJ2-1, with 8 bases matching TRBD1. V lost 0 bases to trimming and J lost 4 bases; unmatched junction nucleotides: 5. The length of the CDR3 is 16 residues. The V gene's germline CDR1 is SGHDN and CDR2 FVKESK. The CDR3 is CASSQDRGRTYNEQFF. The CDR3 coding sequence is TGTGCCAGCAGCCAAGACAGGGGGCGCACATACAATGAGCAGTTCTTC.

On this clonotype: A read error may explain this, as a much larger clone is one base away. Given the absence of the conserved phenylalanine or tryptophan at the CDR3 end, a read error is likely. The chain carries TRBV5-5 and TRBJ2-7; 10 bases map to TRBD2. V shed 4 bases and J 4 bases; nucleotides not matched to a gene: 8. Per germline, CDR1 SGHKS and CDR2 YYEKEE (reference sequence). The CDR3 covers 15 residues. In nucleotides, the CDR3 is TGTGCCAGCAGCGGGCCCCATAGCGGGAGGTACGAGCAGTACCTC. This gives the protein CASSGPHSGRYEQYL.

This chain joins TRBV4-2 and TRBJ2-1; 8 bases align to TRBD2. Unmatched junction bases numbered 7, after V lost 2 bases and J lost 7 bases. This CDR3 comprises 15 residues. CDR1 and CDR2 (germline): LGHNA, YNFKEQ. CDR3 nucleotide sequence: TGTGCCAGCAGCCAAACGGGGGGCGGGAGGAATGAGCAGTTCTTC. The encoded protein is CASSQTGGGRNEQFF.

The chain joins TRBV12-3 or TRBV12-4 to TRBJ1-2; no definite D call. Trimming took off 3 bases at V and 5 bases at J, with 10 bases between the two ends. The CDR3 contains 13 residues. The CDR3 bases are TGTGCCAGCAGTTTGGGCAGATTTTATGGCTACACCTTC. Translated, it gives CASSLGRFYGYTF.

The chain employs TRBV11-2 and TRBJ2-7; TRBD2 aligns across 8 bases. In germline, CDR1 is SGHAT, CDR2 FQNNGV. CDR3 length: 15 amino acids. The ends lost 1 base at V and 2 bases at J; junction bases unmatched: 4. The CDR3 loop is CASSLALGGAYEQYF. CDR3 DNA sequence: TGTGCCAGCAGCTTAGCCCTCGGGGGGGCCTACGAGCAGTACTTC. Full variable domain (missing parts from reference TRBV11-2 and TRBJ2-7): EAGVAQSPRYKIIEKRQSVAFWCNPISGHATLYWYQQILGQGPKLLIQFQNNGVVDDSQLPKDRFSAERLKGVDSTLKIQPAKLEDSAVYLCASSLALGGAYEQYFGPGTRLTVT.

The V call is TRBV27, the J call TRBJ1-4, with D maybe TRBD1 (6 bases). Germline V gene data show CDR1 as MNHEY and CDR2 as SMNVEV (reference sequence). V was clipped by 7 bases and J by 4 bases, with 10 bases between them. This CDR3 has 13 amino acids. CDR3 protein: CASKGGNNEKLFF. In DNA, the CDR3 is TGTGCCAGCAAAGGGGGGAATAATGAAAAACTGTTTTTT.